A few counts support the clone carrying this T cell receptor (beta chain). Clones were read by immunoSEQ multiplex PCR, and TCRdb kept only the in-frame ones, dropping some. Among 45,000 to 70,000 clones listed, about 91% were seen once. The source of the sample is a study of blood T cell repertoires in COVID-19. Study-level background: The study drew acute and convalescent COVID-19 samples from the United States, Italy and Spain. In each case, the material was cDNA or gDNA derived from T cells, B-cell-depleted T cells, or PBMCs.

Trimming removed 2 bases at V and 2 bases at J, with 7 bases between. The CDR3 extends over 13 amino acids. Germline V gene sequence: CDR1 SGHTA, CDR2 FQGTGA. This chain connects TRBV7-3 to TRBJ2-7, with D unresolved. Sequencing was carried out using peripheral blood. The receptor's source is a woman in her fifties or sixties with active or convalescent COVID-19. The CDR3 loop reads CASSLSPTYEQYF. The CDR3 DNA reads as TGTGCCAGCAGCTTATCGCCTACCTACGAGCAGTACTTC. Looking up the rest from reference TRBV7-3 and TRBJ2-7 gives the full variable domain: GAGVSQTPSNKVTEKGKYVELRCDPISGHTALYWYRQSLGQGPEFLIYFQGTGAADDSGLPNDRFFAVRPEGSVSTLKIQRTERGDSAVYLCASSLSPTYEQYFGPGTRLTVT.